A single sample gave rise to the 19 T cell receptor beta chains below, sequenced in a study of monozygotic twins with inflammatory bowel disease. TCRdb reworked the 5' RACE reads into one entry per CDR3 protein, no DNA. In total, the table holds about 440,000 distinct CDR3 sequences. The sample comprised blood. The receptors stem from a human donor with ulcerative colitis or Crohn's disease, or a healthy co-twin of an affected twin (not recorded which).

The chain links TRBV27 to TRBJ2-2; TCRdb returns TRBD1, unconfirmable since there is no DNA. Per germline, CDR1 MNHEY and CDR2 SMNVEV (reference sequence). The length of the CDR3 is 16 residues. CDR3: CASSPRSPSLAGELFF.

The rearrangement links TRBV20-1 to TRBJ2-7; the TCRdb D gene call, TRBD1, has no DNA to confirm it. The CDR3 has 12 amino acids. The germline gives CDR1 DFQATT, CDR2 SNEGSKA (reference sequence). The chain's CDR3 is CSARDGGYEQYF.

The chain uses TRBV12-2 and TRBJ2-1; TCRdb lists TRBD1, though no DNA is available to test this call. TRBV12-2 is a recognized pseudogene. The CDR3 spans 15 residues. The CDR3 is CASRFLSTGVHEQFF.

The chain uses TRBV27 and TRBJ2-7; TCRdb's assignment of TRBD1 cannot be checked, as there is no DNA. Germline loops: CDR1 MNHEY, CDR2 SMNVEV (reference sequence). The CDR3 is 14 residues long. CDR3 residues: CASSLRQGGYEQYF.

The chain has TRBV3-1 and TRBJ1-1; TCRdb names TRBD1, which stays unverified in the absence of DNA. CDR1 and CDR2 (germline): LGHDT, YNNKEL (reference sequence). The CDR3 spans 14 residues. The CDR3 reads CASSGRGPRTEAFF.

The V and J genes are TRBV4-1 and TRBJ1-5; there is no DNA to check the TCRdb D call of TRBD1. Germline V gene lookup returns CDR1 MGHRA and CDR2 YSYEKL. The CDR3 is 14 amino acids. The CDR3 region is CASSQDSGYQPQHF.

This chain connects TRBV29-1 to TRBJ2-1. Germline CDR1 and CDR2: SQVTM and ANQGSEA. This CDR3 region has 13 residues. The CDR3 is CSVDGSSYNEQFF.

This chain joins TRBV7-6 and TRBJ2-1; TCRdb reports TRBD1, a call that lacks DNA to check it against. Germline assignment: CDR1 SGHVS and CDR2 FNYEAQ. The CDR3 length is 18 residues. CDR3 sequence: CASSLAHPLAGQGNEQFF.

The genes are TRBV24-1 and TRBJ2-2; the TRBD1 assignment by TCRdb is unverifiable without DNA. Per germline, CDR1 KGHDR and CDR2 SFDVKD. CDR3 length: 14 amino acids. The CDR3 sequence: CATSSGRASGELFF.

The CDR3: CASGDFGQGYTEAFF. The V call is TRBV27, the J call TRBJ1-1; with no DNA, the TCRdb D assignment of TRBD1 cannot be verified. The germline V gene encodes CDR1 MNHEY and CDR2 SMNVEV (reference sequence). This CDR3 contains 15 residues.

The chain recombines TRBV5-1 with TRBJ2-3. The germline V gene encodes CDR1 SGHRS and CDR2 YFSETQ. There are 14 residues in the CDR3. The CDR3 protein is CASSSAGDSDTQYF.

This chain joins TRBV3-1 and TRBJ2-1; the TRBD2 assignment by TCRdb is unverifiable without DNA. Germline assignment: CDR1 LGHDT and CDR2 YNNKEL (reference sequence). The CDR3 loop spans 16 amino acids. The CDR3 loop reads CASSQDLTRGNHEQFF.

V and J are TRBV2 and TRBJ1-2; the TCRdb call, TRBD1, lacks DNA for checking. Germline V gives CDR1 SNHLY, CDR2 FYNNEI. This CDR3 contains 15 residues. This CDR3 reads CASSESQRGVYGYTF.

The rearrangement links TRBV30 to TRBJ2-3; lacking DNA, the TRBD2 call made by TCRdb goes unchecked. This CDR3 comprises 14 residues. Germline V gene sequence: CDR1 GTSNPN, CDR2 SVGIG (reference sequence). The CDR3 loop reads CAWSRLVSTDTQYF.

The rearrangement uses TRBV20-1 and TRBJ2-5. The CDR3 contains 13 residues. CDR1 DFQATT and CDR2 SNEGSKA come from the germline V gene (reference sequence). The CDR3 protein is CSAANKNQETQYF.

This chain joins TRBV5-1 and TRBJ2-3; the D gene TCRdb calls, TRBD1, cannot be checked with no DNA. There are 15 residues in the CDR3. CDR1 and CDR2 (germline): SGHRS, YFSETQ. This CDR3 reads CASSSDRVASDTQYF.

The J gene is TRBJ2-2, the V gene TRBV7-3; TCRdb calls TRBD2, which cannot be checked without DNA. CDR1 and CDR2 (germline): SGHTA, FQGTGA. The CDR3 has 13 residues. CDR3 protein: CASSSTSLGELFF.

CDR3 protein: CASSLDRVRAFF. The V call is TRBV7-2, the J call TRBJ1-1; TCRdb lists TRBD1, though no DNA is available to test this call. Germline V gene lookup returns CDR1 SGHTA and CDR2 FQGNSA. The CDR3 sequence is 12 residues long.

V and J are TRBV12-3 or TRBV12-4 and TRBJ2-1; TCRdb's D call, TRBD2, is unchecked because there is no DNA. CDR3 size: 15 residues. The CDR3 loop reads CASSLSGEAVNEQFF.